This TCR beta chain derives from a study of CD8 T cells in ankylosing spondylitis. Broader study findings: A motif in TCR beta, a set of 8 or 9 highly homologous variants, appeared characteristic of ankylosing spondylitis blood. Enrichment of disease-linked clones was reportedly significant in matched ankylosing spondylitis synovial fluid. Prior work had noted some motif variants in reactive arthritis blood and synovial fluid.

This clonotype was detected many times. The target antigen is unknown. As the method for making TCR beta libraries, quantitative 5'-RACE with molecular barcodes was used. Each CDR3 protein is one row after TCRdb ran MiXCR on the 5' RACE reads. The sample comprises about 42,000 distinct CDR3 sequences, 3% to 4.5% of which are singletons, and roughly 4.2% rests with the top ten. This CDR3 contains 15 residues. The germline gives CDR1 SGDLS, CDR2 YYNGEE. Trimming cost V 4 bases and J 5 bases, with 18 bases left between them. This receptor was identified in a female donor with ankylosing spondylitis or in good health (not recorded which). J is TRBJ2-5 and V is TRBV9; D might be TRBD1 or TRBD2, each matching 5 bases. The sample was blood, either unsorted or a sorted T cell fraction (not recorded which). The DNA of the CDR3 is TGTGCCAGCAGCCCCCGGGACCGTGGTGCGGAGACCCAGTACTTC. Protein sequence: CASSPRDRGAETQYF.